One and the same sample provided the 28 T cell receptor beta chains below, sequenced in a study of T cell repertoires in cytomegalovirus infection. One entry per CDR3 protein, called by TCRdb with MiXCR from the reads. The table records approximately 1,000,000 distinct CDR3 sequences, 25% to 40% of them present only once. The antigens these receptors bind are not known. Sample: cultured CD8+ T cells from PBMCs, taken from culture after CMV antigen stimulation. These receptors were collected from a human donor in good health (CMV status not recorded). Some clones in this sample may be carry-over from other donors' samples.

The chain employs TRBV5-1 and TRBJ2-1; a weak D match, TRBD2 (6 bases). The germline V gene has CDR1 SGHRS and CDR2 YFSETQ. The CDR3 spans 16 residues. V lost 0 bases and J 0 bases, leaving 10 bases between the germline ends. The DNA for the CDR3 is TGCGCCAGCAGCTTGGCCGAGGGACTCTCCTACAATGAGCAGTTCTTC. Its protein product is CASSLAEGLSYNEQFF.

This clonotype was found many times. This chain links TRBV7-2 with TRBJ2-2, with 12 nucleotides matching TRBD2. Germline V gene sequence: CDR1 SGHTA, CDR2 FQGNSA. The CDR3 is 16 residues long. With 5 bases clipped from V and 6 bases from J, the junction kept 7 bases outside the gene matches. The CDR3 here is CASSALAGGPSGELFF. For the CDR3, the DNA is TGTGCCAGCAGCGCCCTAGCGGGGGGGCCCTCCGGGGAGCTGTTTTTT.

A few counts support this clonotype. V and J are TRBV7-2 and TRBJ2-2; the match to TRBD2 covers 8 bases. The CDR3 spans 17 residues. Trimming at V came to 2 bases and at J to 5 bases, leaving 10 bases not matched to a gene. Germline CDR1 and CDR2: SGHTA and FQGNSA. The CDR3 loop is CASSLSPGGAETGELFF. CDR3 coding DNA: TGTGCCAGCAGCTTATCCCCGGGGGGGGCGGAAACCGGGGAGCTGTTTTTT.

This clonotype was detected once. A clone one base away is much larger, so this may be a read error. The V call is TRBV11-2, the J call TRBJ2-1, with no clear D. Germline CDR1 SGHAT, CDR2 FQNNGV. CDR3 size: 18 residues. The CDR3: CANSHYLRRGVSAHEQFF. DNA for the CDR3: TGTGCCAACAGCCACTACCTCCGACGTGGCGTATCCGCCCATGAGCAGTTCTTC.

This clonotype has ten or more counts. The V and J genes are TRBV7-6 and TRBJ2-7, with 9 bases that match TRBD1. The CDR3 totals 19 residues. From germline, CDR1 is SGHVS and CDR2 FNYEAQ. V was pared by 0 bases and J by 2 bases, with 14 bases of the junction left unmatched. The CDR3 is CASSLAWHAGTGPTYEQYV. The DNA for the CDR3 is TGTGCCAGCAGCTTAGCGTGGCACGCCGGGACAGGGCCTACCTACGAGCAGTACGTC.

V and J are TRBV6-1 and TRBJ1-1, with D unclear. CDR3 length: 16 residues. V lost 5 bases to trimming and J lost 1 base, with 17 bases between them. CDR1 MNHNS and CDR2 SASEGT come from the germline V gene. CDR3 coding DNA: TGTGCCAGCAGTTACGGGCCCACAGTGACGAACACTGAAGCTTTCTTT. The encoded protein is CASSYGPTVTNTEAFF.

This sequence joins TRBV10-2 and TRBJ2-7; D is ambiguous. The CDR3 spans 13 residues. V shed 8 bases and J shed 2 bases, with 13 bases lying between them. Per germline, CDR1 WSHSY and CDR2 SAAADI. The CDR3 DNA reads TGCGCCAGCTCCAACCGTCGGACCTACGAGCAGTACTTC. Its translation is CASSNRRTYEQYF.

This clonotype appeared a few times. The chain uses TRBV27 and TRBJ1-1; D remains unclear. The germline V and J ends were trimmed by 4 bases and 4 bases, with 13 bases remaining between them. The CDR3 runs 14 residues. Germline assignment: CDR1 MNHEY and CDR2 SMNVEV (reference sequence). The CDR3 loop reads CASSYSGMVTEAFF. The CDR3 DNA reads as TGTGCCAGCAGTTATTCGGGAATGGTCACTGAAGCTTTCTTT.

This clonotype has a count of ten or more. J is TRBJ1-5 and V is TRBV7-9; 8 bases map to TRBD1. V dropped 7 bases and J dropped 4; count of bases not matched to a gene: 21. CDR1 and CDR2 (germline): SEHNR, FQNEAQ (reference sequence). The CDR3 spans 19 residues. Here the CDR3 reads CASNPTRTARTGRNQPQHF. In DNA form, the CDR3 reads TGTGCCAGCAACCCCACCCGGACAGCTAGGACAGGGCGTAATCAGCCCCAGCATTTT.

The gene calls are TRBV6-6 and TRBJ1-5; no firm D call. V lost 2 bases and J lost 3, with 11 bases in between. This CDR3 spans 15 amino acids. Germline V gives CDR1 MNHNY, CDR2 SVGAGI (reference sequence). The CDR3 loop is CASSYTWQDNQPQHF. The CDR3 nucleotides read TGTGCCAGCAGTTACACTTGGCAGGACAATCAGCCCCAGCATTTT.

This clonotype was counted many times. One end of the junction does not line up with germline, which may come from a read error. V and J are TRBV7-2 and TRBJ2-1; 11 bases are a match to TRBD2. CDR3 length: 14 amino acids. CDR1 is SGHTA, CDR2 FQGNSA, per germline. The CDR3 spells CASSIAGGLNEQFF. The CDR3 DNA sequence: TGTGCCAGCAGCATAGCGGGGGGGCTGAATGAGCAGTTCTTC.

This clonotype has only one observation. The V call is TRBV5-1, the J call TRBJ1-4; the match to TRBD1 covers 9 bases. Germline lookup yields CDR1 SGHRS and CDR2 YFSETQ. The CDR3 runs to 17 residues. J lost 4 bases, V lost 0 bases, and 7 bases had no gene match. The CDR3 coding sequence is TGCGCCAGCAGCTTGGTGGCACAGGGGGCCCTTAATGAAAAACTGTTTTTT. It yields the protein CASSLVAQGALNEKLFF.

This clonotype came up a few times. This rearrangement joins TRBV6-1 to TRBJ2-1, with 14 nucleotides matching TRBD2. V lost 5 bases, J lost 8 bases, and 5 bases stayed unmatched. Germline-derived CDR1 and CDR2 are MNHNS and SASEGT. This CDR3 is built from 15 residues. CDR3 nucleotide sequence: TGTGCCAGCAGTTGGGGGACTAGCGGGGGCCATGAGCAGTTCTTC. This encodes CASSWGTSGGHEQFF.

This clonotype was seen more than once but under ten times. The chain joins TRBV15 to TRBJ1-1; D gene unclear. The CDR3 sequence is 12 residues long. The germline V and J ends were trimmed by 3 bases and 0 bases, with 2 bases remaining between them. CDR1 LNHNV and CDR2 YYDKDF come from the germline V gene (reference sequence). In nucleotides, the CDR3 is TGTGCCACCAGCAGTCTGAACACTGAAGCTTTCTTT. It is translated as CATSSLNTEAFF.

The DNA for the CDR3 is TGTGCCAGCAGTTTATACCCAGCGGGGCTCCCTACGCAGTATTTT. Its protein is CASSLYPAGLPTQYF. The chain recombines TRBV27 with TRBJ2-3; 7 nucleotides align to TRBD2. This CDR3 has 15 amino acids. CDR1 is MNHEY and CDR2 is SMNVEV in the germline V gene (reference sequence). V dropped 1 base and J dropped 8; count of bases not matched to a gene: 9.

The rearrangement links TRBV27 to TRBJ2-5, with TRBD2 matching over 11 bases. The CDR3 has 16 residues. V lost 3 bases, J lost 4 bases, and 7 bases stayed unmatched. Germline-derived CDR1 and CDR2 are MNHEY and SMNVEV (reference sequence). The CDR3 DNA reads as TGTGCCAGCAGTTTCCTTAGCGGGGGGGCCGGAGAGACCCAGTACTTC. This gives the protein CASSFLSGGAGETQYF.

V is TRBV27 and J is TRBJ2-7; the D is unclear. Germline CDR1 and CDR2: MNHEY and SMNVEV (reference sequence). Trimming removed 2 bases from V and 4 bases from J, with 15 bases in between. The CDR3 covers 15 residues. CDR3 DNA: TGTGCCAGCAGTTTAGGTGGATTAGGCGAATACGAGCAGTACTTC. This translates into CASSLGGLGEYEQYF.

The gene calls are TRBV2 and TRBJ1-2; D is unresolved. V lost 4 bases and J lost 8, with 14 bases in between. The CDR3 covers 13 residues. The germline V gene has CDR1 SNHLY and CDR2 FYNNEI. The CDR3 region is CASSGRIVEGYTF. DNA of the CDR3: TGTGCCAGCAGTGGAAGGATCGTAGAAGGCTACACCTTC.

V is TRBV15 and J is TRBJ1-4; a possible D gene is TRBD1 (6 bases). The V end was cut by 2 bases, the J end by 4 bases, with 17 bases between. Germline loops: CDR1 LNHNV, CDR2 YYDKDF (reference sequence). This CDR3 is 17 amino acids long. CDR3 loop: CATSRYPGQSNNEKLFF. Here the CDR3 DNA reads TGTGCCACCAGCAGATACCCCGGACAGTCTAATAATGAAAAACTGTTTTTT.

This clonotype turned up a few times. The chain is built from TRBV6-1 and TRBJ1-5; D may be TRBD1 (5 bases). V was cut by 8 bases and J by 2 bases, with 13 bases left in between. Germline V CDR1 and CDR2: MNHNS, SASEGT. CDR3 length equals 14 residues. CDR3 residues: CASGAFRGNQPQHF. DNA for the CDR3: TGTGCCAGCGGGGCCTTTAGAGGCAATCAGCCCCAGCATTTT.

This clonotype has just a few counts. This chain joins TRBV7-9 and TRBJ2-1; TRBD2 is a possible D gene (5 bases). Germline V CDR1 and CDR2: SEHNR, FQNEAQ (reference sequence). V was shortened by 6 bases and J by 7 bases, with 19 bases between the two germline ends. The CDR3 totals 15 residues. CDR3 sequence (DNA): TGTGCCAGCAGTTCGGACTTAAAACGAGGGAATGAGCAGTTCTTC. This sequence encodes CASSSDLKRGNEQFF. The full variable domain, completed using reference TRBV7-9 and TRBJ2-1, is DTGVSQNPRHKITKRGQNVTFRCDPISEHNRLYWYRQTLGQGPEFLTYFQNEAQLEKSRLLSDRFSAERPKGSFSTLEIQRTEQGDSAMYLCASSSDLKRGNEQFFGPGTRLTVL.

The CDR3 spells CASSPGQGLRKLFF. The CDR3 nucleotides read TGTGCCAGCAGTCCGGGACAGGGGTTGCGAAAACTGTTTTTT. V is TRBV27 and J is TRBJ1-4; 10 bases are a match to TRBD1. Germline CDR1 and CDR2: MNHEY and SMNVEV (reference sequence). J was trimmed by 10 bases and V by 5 bases; bases with no gene match: 7. This CDR3 has 14 amino acids.

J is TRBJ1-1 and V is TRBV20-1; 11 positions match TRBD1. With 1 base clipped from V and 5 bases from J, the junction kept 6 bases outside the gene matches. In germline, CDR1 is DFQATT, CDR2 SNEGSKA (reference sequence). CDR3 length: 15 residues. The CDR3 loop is CSARARTGGITEAFF. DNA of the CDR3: TGCAGTGCTAGAGCCAGGACAGGGGGCATTACTGAAGCTTTCTTT.

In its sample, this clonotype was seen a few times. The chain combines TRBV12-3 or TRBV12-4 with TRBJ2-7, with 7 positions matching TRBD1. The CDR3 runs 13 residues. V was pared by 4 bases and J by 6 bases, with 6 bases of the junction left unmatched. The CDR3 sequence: CASSSQGVSEQYV. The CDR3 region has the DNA TGTGCCAGCAGTTCCCAGGGGGTCAGCGAGCAGTACGTC.

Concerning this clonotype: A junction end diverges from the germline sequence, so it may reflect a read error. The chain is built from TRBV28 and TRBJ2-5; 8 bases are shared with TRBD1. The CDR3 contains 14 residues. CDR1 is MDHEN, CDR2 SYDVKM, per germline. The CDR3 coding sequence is TGTGCCAGCAGTTCCGGGACAGGAATCCCCACGGTGGACTTC. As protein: CASSSGTGIPTVDF.

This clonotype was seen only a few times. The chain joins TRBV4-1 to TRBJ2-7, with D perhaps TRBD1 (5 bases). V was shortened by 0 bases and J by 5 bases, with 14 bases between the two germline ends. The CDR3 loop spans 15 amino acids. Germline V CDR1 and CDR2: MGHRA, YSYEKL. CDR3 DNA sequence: TGCGCCAGCAGCCAAGATCAAGCAGGGCCGGACGAGCAGTACTTC. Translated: CASSQDQAGPDEQYF.

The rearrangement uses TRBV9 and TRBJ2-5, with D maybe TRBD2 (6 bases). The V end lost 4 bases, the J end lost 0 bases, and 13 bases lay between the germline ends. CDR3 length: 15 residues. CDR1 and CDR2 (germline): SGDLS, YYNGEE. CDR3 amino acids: CASSHKGGNQETQYF. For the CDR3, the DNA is TGTGCCAGCAGCCATAAAGGAGGGAACCAAGAGACCCAGTACTTC.

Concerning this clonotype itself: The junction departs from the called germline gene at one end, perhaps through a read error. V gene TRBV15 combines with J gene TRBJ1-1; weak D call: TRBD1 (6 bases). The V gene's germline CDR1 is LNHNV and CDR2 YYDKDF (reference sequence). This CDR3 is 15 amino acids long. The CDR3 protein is CGTTASGTKNTEAFF. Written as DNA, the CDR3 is TGTGGCACCACCGCCAGTGGGACAAAAAACACTGAAGCTTTCTTT.